This entry lists 18 T cell receptor beta chains sequenced from one sample in a study of T cell repertoires in cytomegalovirus infection. MiXCR was run by TCRdb on the reads, yielding one entry per CDR3 protein. The sample includes some 350,000 distinct CDR3 sequences, about 28% seen only once; the top ten take around 18%. What these receptors recognize is not known. The sequenced sample was cultured PBMCs, obtained from culture after CMV antigen stimulation. The receptor source for this set is a human donor in good health (CMV status not recorded). Some clones in this sample may be carry-over from other donors' samples.

J is TRBJ2-6 and V is TRBV6-5; D possibly corresponds to TRBD1 (6 bases). The CDR3 is 15 amino acids. Deletions cut 5 bases from V and 0 bases from J, with 8 bases between. Looked up from germline, CDR1 is MNHEY and CDR2 is SVGAGI. CDR3 DNA sequence: TGTGCCAGCAGTAAACAGGGCTCTGGGGCCAACGTCCTGACTTTC. The encoded protein is CASSKQGSGANVLTF.

The chain joins TRBV6-1 to TRBJ2-7; the D gene is possibly TRBD1 (5 bases). The V gene lost 5 bases and the J gene lost 5 bases, with 7 bases spanning the gap. Germline assignment: CDR1 MNHNS and CDR2 SASEGT. The CDR3 consists of 11 residues. The chain's CDR3 is CASSYRHEQYF. The CDR3 nucleotides read TGTGCCAGCAGTTACAGGCACGAGCAGTACTTC.

The genes are TRBV15 and TRBJ1-4, with 9 bases identical to TRBD1. Germline V lookup: CDR1 LNHNV, CDR2 YYDKDF (reference sequence). V dropped 3 bases and J dropped 2; count of bases not matched to a gene: 10. The CDR3 consists of 18 residues. The CDR3 DNA reads TGTGCCACCAGCAGTCTACCCTTTACAGGGGGCACTAATGAAAAACTGTTTTTT. It encodes CATSSLPFTGGTNEKLFF.

This clonotype has at least ten counts. Here the CDR3 reads CAISETDRGTYGYTF. The DNA for the CDR3 is TGTGCCATCAGTGAGACGGACAGGGGGACCTATGGCTACACCTTC. The chain recombines TRBV10-3 with TRBJ1-2; 10 bases fit TRBD1. CDR3 size: 15 residues. Germline V gene sequence: CDR1 ENHRY, CDR2 SYGVKD. The V gene end was trimmed by 2 bases and the J gene end by 4 bases; junction bases not matched to a gene: 4.

V gene TRBV29-1 combines with J gene TRBJ2-7, with D unresolved. The CDR3 runs to 13 residues. Germline-derived CDR1 and CDR2 are SQVTM and ANQGSEA. V dropped 1 base and J dropped 4 bases, with 11 bases sitting between them. In DNA, the CDR3 is TGCAGCGTTGAAGTTTCGGGTGGGTACGAGCAGTACTTC. It is translated as CSVEVSGGYEQYF.

V and J are TRBV6-6 and TRBJ2-3; D is uncertain. CDR1 is MNHNY, CDR2 SVGAGI, per germline (reference sequence). Trimming took off 6 bases at V and 4 bases at J, with 8 bases between the two ends. There are 12 residues in the CDR3. CDR3 amino acids: CASSPNPDTQYF. The CDR3 DNA sequence: TGTGCCAGCAGCCCTAATCCAGATACGCAGTATTTT.

This clonotype was detected a few times. The chain has TRBV7-2 and TRBJ2-1; D unresolved. This CDR3 region has 15 residues. CDR1 SGHTA and CDR2 FQGNSA come from the germline V gene. Deletions cut 6 bases from V and 0 bases from J, with 12 bases between. CDR3 sequence reads: CASSKAPSSYNEQFF. CDR3 nucleotide sequence: TGTGCCAGCAGTAAAGCACCGAGCTCCTACAATGAGCAGTTCTTC.

The V and J genes are TRBV20-1 and TRBJ2-7, with 7 bases that match TRBD2. Germline-derived CDR1 and CDR2 are DFQATT and SNEGSKA (reference sequence). The CDR3 is made up of 15 amino acids. V shed 3 bases, J shed 2 bases, and the junction held 10 bases outside the gene matches. In DNA, the CDR3 is TGCAGTGCTAGCGCAGCGGGATCTTCTCCCTACGAGCAGTACTTC. Amino acids: CSASAAGSSPYEQYF.

The CDR3 sequence: CASALGTSTDTQYF. In DNA, the CDR3 is TGTGCCAGCGCCCTCGGGACTAGCACAGATACGCAGTATTTT. The rearrangement joins TRBV11-1 to TRBJ2-3; maybe TRBD2 (6 bases). The CDR3 runs to 14 residues. CDR1 and CDR2 (germline): SGHAT, FQDESV (reference sequence). V lost 8 bases, J lost 0 bases, and 12 bases lay in between.

This chain connects TRBV19 to TRBJ2-1; perhaps TRBD2 as D (5 bases). CDR3 length: 15 residues. Per the germline V gene, CDR1 is LNHDA and CDR2 is SQIVND (reference sequence). The V and J ends lost 5 bases and 1 base respectively, with 12 bases between them. The DNA for the CDR3 is TGTGCCAGTAGTCCCGGTAGCGTTTCCTACAATGAGCAGTTCTTC. Its protein product is CASSPGSVSYNEQFF.

The V call is TRBV12-3 or TRBV12-4, the J call TRBJ1-3; no clear D gene. The ends were cut back, 5 bases at V and 7 bases at J, with 15 bases in the middle. This CDR3 is built from 14 residues. CDR3 loop: CASSQRAFFNTIYF. The CDR3 DNA reads TGTGCCAGCAGTCAACGGGCCTTCTTTAACACCATATATTTT.

In this sample, this clonotype turned up many times. This rearrangement joins TRBV6-5 to TRBJ1-1; the match to TRBD1 covers 7 bases. CDR1 and CDR2 from the germline V gene are MNHEY and SVGAGI. The CDR3 has 14 residues. V lost 6 bases, J lost 1 base, and 5 bases stayed unmatched. CDR3 residues: CASRETGTNTEAFF. The DNA of the CDR3 is TGTGCCAGCAGGGAGACAGGGACGAACACTGAAGCTTTCTTT.

The J gene is TRBJ2-7, the V gene TRBV28; 10 positions match TRBD1. CDR1 and CDR2 from the germline V gene are MDHEN and SYDVKM. The J segment lost 0 bases and the V segment lost 6 bases, leaving 8 bases of the junction unmatched. This CDR3 has 16 amino acids. The CDR3 loop reads CASRVAGTGVSYEQYF. The DNA of the CDR3 is TGTGCCAGCAGAGTAGCCGGGACAGGGGTCTCCTACGAGCAGTACTTC. The variable domain in full, with the rest retrieved from reference TRBV28 and TRBJ2-7, is DVKVTQSSRYLVKRTGEKVFLECVQDMDHENMFWYRQDPGLGLRLIYFSYDVKMKEKGDIPEGYSVSREKKERFSLILESASTNQTSMYLCASRVAGTGVSYEQYFGPGTRLTVT.

V and J are TRBV29-1 and TRBJ1-2, with D perhaps matching TRBD1 (5 bases). Trimming cost V 6 bases and J 0 bases, with 14 bases left between them. Per the germline V gene, CDR1 is SQVTM and CDR2 is ANQGSEA. The CDR3 is made up of 14 amino acids. The chain's CDR3 is CSVLGTVANYGYTF. In nucleotides, the CDR3 is TGCAGCGTGTTAGGGACGGTAGCTAACTATGGCTACACCTTC.

The chain carries TRBV19 and TRBJ2-1; D gene unclear. Per the germline V gene, CDR1 is LNHDA and CDR2 is SQIVND (reference sequence). V lost 8 bases to trimming and J lost 0 bases, with 8 bases between them. The CDR3 has 13 residues. CDR3 sequence (DNA): TGTGCCAGTGCGAAGGACTCCTACAATGAGCAGTTCTTC. This translates into CASAKDSYNEQFF. The full variable domain, rest sourced from reference TRBV19 and TRBJ2-1, is DGGITQSPKYLFRKEGQNVTLSCEQNLNHDAMYWYRQDPGQGLRLIYYSQIVNDFQKGDIAEGYSVSREKKESFPLTVTSAQKNPTAFYLCASAKDSYNEQFFGPGTRLTVL.

The chain uses TRBV5-1 and TRBJ1-2; D is undetermined. The V end lost 6 bases, the J end lost 0 bases, and 9 bases lay between the germline ends. The germline CDR1 and CDR2 sequences are SGHRS and YFSETQ. This CDR3 has 13 residues. Written as DNA, the CDR3 is TGCGCCAGCAAACAAAACACTAACTATGGCTACACCTTC. This codes for CASKQNTNYGYTF.

This clonotype has a handful of counts. The V and J genes are TRBV3-1 and TRBJ2-1, with D possibly TRBD1 on 6 matching bases. Germline CDR1 is LGHDT and CDR2 is YNNKEL (reference sequence). V lost 4 bases and J 6 bases, leaving 22 bases between the germline ends. The CDR3 extends over 17 amino acids. The CDR3 reads CASSPGSVGAYLNEQFF. CDR3 nucleotides: TGTGCCAGCAGCCCTGGTTCTGTGGGGGCCTATCTCAATGAGCAGTTCTTC.

The genes are TRBV7-9 and TRBJ2-7, with D perhaps TRBD1 (5 bases). V was trimmed by 6 bases and J by 2 bases, leaving 14 bases between them. CDR3 size: 14 residues. The germline CDR1 and CDR2 sequences are SEHNR and FQNEAQ (reference sequence). This CDR3 is CASRQGNLPYEQYF. The CDR3 region has the DNA TGTGCCAGCAGGCAGGGAAACCTCCCCTACGAGCAGTACTTC. Drawing the rest from reference TRBV7-9 and TRBJ2-7, the complete variable domain is DTGVSQNPRHKITKRGQNVTFRCDPISEHNRLYWYRQTLGQGPEFLTYFQNEAQLEKSRLLSDRFSAERPKGSFSTLEIQRTEQGDSAMYLCASRQGNLPYEQYFGPGTRLTVT.